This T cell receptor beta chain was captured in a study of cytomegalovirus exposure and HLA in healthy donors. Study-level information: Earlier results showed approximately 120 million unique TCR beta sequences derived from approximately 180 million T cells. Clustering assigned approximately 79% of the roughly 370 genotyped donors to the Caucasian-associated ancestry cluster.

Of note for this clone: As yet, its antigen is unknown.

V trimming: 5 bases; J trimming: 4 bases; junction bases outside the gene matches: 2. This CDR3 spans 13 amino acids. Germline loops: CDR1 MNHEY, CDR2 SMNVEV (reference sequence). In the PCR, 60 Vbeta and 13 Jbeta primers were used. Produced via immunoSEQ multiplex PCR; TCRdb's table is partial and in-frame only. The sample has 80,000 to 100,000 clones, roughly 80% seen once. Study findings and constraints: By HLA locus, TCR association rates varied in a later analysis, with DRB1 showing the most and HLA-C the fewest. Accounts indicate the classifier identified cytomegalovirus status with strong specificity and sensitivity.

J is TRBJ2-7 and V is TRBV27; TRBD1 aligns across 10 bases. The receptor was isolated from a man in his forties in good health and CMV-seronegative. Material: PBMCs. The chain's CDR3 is CASSMDRGYEQYF. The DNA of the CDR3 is TGTGCCAGCAGTATGGACAGGGGGTACGAGCAGTACTTC.